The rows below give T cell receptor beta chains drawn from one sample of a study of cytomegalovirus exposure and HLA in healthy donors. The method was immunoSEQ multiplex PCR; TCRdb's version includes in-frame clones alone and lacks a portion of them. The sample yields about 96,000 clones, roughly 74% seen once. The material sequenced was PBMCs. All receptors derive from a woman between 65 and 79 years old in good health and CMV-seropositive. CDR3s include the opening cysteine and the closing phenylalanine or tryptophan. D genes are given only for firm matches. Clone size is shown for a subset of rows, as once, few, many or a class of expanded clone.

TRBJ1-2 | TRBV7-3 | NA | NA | CASSDSRGYGYTF | TGTGCCAGCAGCGATTCCCGAGGCTATGGCTACACCTTC
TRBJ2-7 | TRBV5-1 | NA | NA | CASSLMTSPAEQYF | TGCGCCAGCAGCTTGATGACTTCGCCGGCGGAGCAGTACTTC
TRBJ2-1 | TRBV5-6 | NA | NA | CASSLRGSYNEQFF | TGTGCCAGCAGCTTACGGGGGTCCTACAATGAGCAGTTCTTC
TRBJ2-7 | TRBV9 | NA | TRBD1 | CASSVGTGGIYEQYF | TGTGCCAGCAGCGTAGGGACAGGGGGCATTTACGAGCAGTACTTC
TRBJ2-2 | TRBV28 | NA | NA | CASTRGGGSGELFF | TGTGCCAGCACCCGGGGAGGTGGAAGCGGGGAGCTGTTTTTT
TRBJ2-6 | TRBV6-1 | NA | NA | CASSEVRAGANVLTF | TGTGCCAGCAGTGAAGTCAGGGCTGGGGCCAACGTCCTGACTTTC
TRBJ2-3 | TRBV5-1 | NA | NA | CASSQGSTDTQYF | TGCGCCAGCAGCCAGGGTAGCACAGATACGCAGTATTTT
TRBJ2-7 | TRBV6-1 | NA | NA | CASRSASANEQYF | TGTGCCAGCAGATCTGCTAGCGCGAACGAGCAGTACTTC
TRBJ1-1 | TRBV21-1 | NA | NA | CASPGFRGGNTEAFF | TGTGCCAGCCCGGGATTTCGGGGAGGGAACACTGAAGCTTTCTTT
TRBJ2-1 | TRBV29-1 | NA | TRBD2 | CSVGGELRPNNEQFF | TGCAGCGTGGGAGGGGAACTTCGACCTAACAATGAGCAGTTCTTC
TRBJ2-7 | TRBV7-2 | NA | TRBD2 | CASSYERGNYEQYF | TGTGCCAGCAGCTATGAGCGGGGGAACTACGAGCAGTACTTC
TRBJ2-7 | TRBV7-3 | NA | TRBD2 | CASSPRSTGGIYEQYF | TGTGCCAGCAGCCCAAGGAGTACGGGGGGAATCTACGAGCAGTACTTC
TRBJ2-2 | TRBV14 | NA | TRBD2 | CASSQDLRGARTGELFF | TGTGCCAGCAGCCAAGATCTGCGGGGGGCGAGGACCGGGGAGCTGTTTTTT
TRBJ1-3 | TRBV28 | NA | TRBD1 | CASSPRGRGNTIYF | TGTGCCAGCAGTCCCAGGGGGCGAGGAAACACCATATATTTT
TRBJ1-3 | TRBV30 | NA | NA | CAWMGSGGNTIYF | TGTGCCTGGATGGGTTCAGGGGGAAACACCATATATTTT
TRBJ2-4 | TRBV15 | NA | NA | CATAGEAKNIQYF | TGTGCCACGGCCGGGGAGGCCAAAAACATTCAGTACTTC
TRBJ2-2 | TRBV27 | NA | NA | CASSPLHTGELFF | TGTGCCAGCAGTCCACTTCACACCGGGGAGCTGTTTTTT
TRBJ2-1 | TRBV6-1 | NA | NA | CASSPRSYNEQFF | TGTGCCAGCAGTCCCCGTTCCTACAATGAGCAGTTCTTC
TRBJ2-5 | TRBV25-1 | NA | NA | CASIPRGSEETQYF | TGTGCCAGCATCCCACGGGGTAGCGAGGAGACCCAGTACTTC
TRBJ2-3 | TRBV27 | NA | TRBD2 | CASRGGEGRSDTQYF | TGTGCCAGCAGGGGGGGGGAGGGCCGGTCAGATACGCAGTATTTT
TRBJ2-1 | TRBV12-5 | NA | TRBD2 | CASGTGREGYNEQFF | TGTGCTAGTGGTACAGGGCGGGAGGGCTACAATGAGCAGTTCTTC
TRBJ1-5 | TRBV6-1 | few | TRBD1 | CASSLQGTNQPQHF | TGTGCCAGCAGTTTACAGGGGACCAATCAGCCCCAGCATTTT
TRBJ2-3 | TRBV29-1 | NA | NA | CSARPPGDTQYF | TGCAGCGCTCGCCCTCCGGGGGATACGCAGTATTTT
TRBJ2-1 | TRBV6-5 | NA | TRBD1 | CASSSRGLNYNEQFF | TGTGCCAGCAGTTCTAGGGGGCTTAACTACAATGAGCAGTTCTTC
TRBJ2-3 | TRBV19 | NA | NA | CASSGRDTYTDTQYF | TGTGCCAGTTCTGGCCGGGACACTTACACAGATACGCAGTATTTT
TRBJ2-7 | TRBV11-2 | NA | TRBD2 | CASTPGGGSEQYF | TGTGCCAGCACTCCGGGAGGGGGTTCCGAGCAGTACTTC
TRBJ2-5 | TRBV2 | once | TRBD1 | CASSKTGGIGETQYF | TGTGCCAGCAGTAAAACAGGGGGAATCGGGGAGACCCAGTACTTC